The 6 T cell receptor beta chains below all came from one sample that was sequenced in a study of blood T cell repertoires in COVID-19. The table came from immunoSEQ multiplex PCR; TCRdb's copy has only in-frame clones and leaves some out. In the table there are 29,000 or so clones, around 92% of which are singletons. The specimen sequenced was peripheral blood. Source of these receptors: a man aged 45-60 years with active COVID-19.

This chain links TRBV5-6 with TRBJ2-1; the match to TRBD2 covers 13 bases. Germline-derived CDR1 and CDR2 are SGHDT and YYEEEE. The CDR3 loop spans 17 amino acids. V lost 0 bases to trimming and J lost 10 bases; unmatched junction nucleotides: 10. Here the CDR3 DNA reads TGTGCCAGCAGCTTGGCTTTACTAGCGGGAGGGGCAGGGGAGCAGTTCTTC. Its translation is CASSLALLAGGAGEQFF.

By share of the sample, this clone is medium-sized. The rearrangement uses TRBV7-9 and TRBJ2-1; 11 bases are a match to TRBD2. Germline loops: CDR1 SEHNR, CDR2 FQNEAQ (reference sequence). The CDR3 sequence is 14 residues long. V shed 3 bases, J shed 6 bases, and the junction held 1 base outside the gene matches. CDR3 in amino acids: CASSLGLAVNEQFF. In nucleotides, the CDR3 is TGTGCCAGCAGCTTGGGACTAGCGGTCAATGAGCAGTTCTTC.

The V gene is TRBV4-2, the J gene TRBJ2-3; 11 nucleotides line up with TRBD2. Losses at the gene ends were 4 bases for V and 2 bases for J; bases not matched to a gene: 2. This CDR3 is built from 15 residues. Germline V gene data show CDR1 as LGHNA and CDR2 as YNFKEQ. This chain's CDR3 is CASSPLAGVTDTQYF. The CDR3 DNA is TGTGCCAGCAGCCCACTAGCGGGGGTCACAGATACGCAGTATTTT.

This clone was detected a few times. The CDR3, as DNA: TGTGCCTGGACGGCAGCGTACGAGCAGTACTTC. Residues: CAWTAAYEQYF. V and J are TRBV30 and TRBJ2-7, with D hard to call. Trimming took off 4 bases at V and 4 bases at J, with 8 bases between the two ends. The CDR3 spans 11 residues. Germline V gives CDR1 GTSNPN, CDR2 SVGIG (reference sequence).

This sequence joins TRBV7-9 and TRBJ2-7; a possible D gene is TRBD1 (6 bases). The CDR3 sequence is 14 residues long. The germline gives CDR1 SEHNR, CDR2 FQNEAQ (reference sequence). V was cut by 1 base and J by 2 bases, with 9 bases left in between. The CDR3 spells CASSLGTVTYEQYF. Written as DNA, the CDR3 is TGTGCCAGCAGCTTAGGGACAGTGACCTACGAGCAGTACTTC.

The rearrangement joins TRBV9 to TRBJ2-2; tentative D call: TRBD2 (7 bases). With 4 bases removed from V and 5 bases from J, the gap between germline ends came to 15 bases. The CDR3 has 15 residues. CDR1 and CDR2 from the germline V gene are SGDLS and YYNGEE. DNA for the CDR3: TGTGCCAGCAGCTCGGGGGGCGCTGTGACCGGGGAGCTGTTTTTT. As protein: CASSSGGAVTGELFF.